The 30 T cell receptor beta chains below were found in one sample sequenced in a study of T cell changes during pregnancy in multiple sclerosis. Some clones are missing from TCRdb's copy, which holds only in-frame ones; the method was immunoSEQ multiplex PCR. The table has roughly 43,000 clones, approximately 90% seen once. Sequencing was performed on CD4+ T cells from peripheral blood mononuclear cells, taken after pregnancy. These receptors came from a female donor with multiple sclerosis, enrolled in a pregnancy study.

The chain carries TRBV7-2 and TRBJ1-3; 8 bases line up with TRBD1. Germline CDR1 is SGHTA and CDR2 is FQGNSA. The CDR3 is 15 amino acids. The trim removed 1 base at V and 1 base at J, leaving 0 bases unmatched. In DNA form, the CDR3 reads TGTGCCAGCAGCTTAGGGACAGGGTCTGGAAACACCATATATTTT. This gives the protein CASSLGTGSGNTIYF. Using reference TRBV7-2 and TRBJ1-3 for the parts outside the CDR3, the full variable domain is GAGVSQSPSNKVTEKGKDVELRCDPISGHTALYWYRQSLGQGLEFLIYFQGNSAPDKSGLPSDRFSAERTGGSVSTLTIQRTQQEDSAVYLCASSLGTGSGNTIYFGEGSWLTVV.

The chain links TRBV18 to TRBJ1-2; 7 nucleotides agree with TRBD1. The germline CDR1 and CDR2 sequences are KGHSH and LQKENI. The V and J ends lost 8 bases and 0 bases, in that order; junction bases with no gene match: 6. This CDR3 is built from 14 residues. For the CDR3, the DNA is TGTGCCAGCACGCCGGGACAGACTAACTATGGCTACACCTTC. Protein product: CASTPGQTNYGYTF.

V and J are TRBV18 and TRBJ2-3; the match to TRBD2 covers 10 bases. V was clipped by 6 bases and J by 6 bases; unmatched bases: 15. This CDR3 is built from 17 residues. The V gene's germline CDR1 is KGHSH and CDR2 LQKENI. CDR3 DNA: TGTGCCAGCTCGATAGTAGCGGGAGGTCGGCGATTCGATACGCAGTATTTT. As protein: CASSIVAGGRRFDTQYF.

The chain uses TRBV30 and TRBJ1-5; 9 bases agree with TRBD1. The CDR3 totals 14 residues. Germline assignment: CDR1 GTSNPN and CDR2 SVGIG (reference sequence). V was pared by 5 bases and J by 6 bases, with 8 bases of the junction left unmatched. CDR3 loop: CAWGQGSQSQPQHF. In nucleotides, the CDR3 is TGTGCCTGGGGACAGGGGAGCCAAAGTCAGCCCCAGCATTTT.

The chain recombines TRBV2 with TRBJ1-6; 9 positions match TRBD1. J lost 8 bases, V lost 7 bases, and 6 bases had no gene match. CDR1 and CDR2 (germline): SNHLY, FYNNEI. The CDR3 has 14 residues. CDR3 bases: TGTGCCAGCATCGGGGACAGGGCCTATTCACCCCTCCACTTT. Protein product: CASIGDRAYSPLHF.

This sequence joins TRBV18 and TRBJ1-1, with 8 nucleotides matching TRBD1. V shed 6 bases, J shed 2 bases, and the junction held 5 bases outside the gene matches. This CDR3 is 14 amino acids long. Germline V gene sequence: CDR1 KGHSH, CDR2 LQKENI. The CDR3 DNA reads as TGTGCCAGCTCTACAGGGGGGCGAAACACTGAAGCTTTCTTT. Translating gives CASSTGGRNTEAFF.

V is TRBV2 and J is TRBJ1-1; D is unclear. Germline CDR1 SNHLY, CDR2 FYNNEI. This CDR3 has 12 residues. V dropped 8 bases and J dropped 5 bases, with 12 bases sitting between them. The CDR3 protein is CASSLSETEAFF. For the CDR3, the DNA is TGTGCCAGCTCCCTTAGCGAGACTGAAGCTTTCTTT.

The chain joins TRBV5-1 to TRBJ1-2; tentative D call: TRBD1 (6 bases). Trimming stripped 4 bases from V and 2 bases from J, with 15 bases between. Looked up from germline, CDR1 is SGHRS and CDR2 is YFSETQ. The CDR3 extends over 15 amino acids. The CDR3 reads CASSATFQGNYGYTF. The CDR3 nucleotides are TGCGCCAGCAGCGCAACATTTCAGGGGAACTATGGCTACACCTTC.

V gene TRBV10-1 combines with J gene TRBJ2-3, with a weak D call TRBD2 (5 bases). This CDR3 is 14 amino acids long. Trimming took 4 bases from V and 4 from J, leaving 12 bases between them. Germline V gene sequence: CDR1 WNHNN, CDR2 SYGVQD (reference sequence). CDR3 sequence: CASSVQRSSDTQYF. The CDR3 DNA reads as TGCGCCAGCAGTGTCCAGCGGAGCTCAGATACGCAGTATTTT.

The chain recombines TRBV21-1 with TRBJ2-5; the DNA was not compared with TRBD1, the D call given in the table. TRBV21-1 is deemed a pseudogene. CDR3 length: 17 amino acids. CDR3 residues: CASSKPPSRDRQETQYF. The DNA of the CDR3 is TGTGCCAGCAGCAAACCCCCGTCACGGGACAGGCAAGAGACCCAGTACTTC.

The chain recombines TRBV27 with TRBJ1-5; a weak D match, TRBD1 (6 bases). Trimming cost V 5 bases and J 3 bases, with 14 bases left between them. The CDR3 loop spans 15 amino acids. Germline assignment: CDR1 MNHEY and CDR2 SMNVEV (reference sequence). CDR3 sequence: CASSQTTGANQPQHF. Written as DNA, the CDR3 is TGTGCCAGCAGTCAGACGACAGGCGCCAATCAGCCCCAGCATTTT.

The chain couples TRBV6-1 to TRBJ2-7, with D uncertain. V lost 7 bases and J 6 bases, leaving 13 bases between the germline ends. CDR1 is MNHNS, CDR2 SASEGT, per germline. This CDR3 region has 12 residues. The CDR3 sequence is CASTYQPLEQYF. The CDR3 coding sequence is TGTGCCAGCACCTACCAACCCCTCGAGCAGTACTTC.

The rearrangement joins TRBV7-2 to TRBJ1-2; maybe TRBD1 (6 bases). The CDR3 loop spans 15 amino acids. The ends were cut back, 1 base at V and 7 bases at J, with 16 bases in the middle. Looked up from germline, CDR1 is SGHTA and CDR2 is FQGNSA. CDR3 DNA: TGTGCCAGCAGCTTAGTGGGGGCGTCAGTTCGTGGCTACACCTTC. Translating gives CASSLVGASVRGYTF. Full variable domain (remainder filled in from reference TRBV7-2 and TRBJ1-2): GAGVSQSPSNKVTEKGKDVELRCDPISGHTALYWYRQSLGQGLEFLIYFQGNSAPDKSGLPSDRFSAERTGGSVSTLTIQRTQQEDSAVYLCASSLVGASVRGYTFGSGTRLTVV.

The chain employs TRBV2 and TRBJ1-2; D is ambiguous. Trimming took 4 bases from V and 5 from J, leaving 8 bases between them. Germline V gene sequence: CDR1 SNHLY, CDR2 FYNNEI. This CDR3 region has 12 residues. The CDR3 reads CASSGTDYGYTF. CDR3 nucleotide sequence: TGTGCCAGCAGTGGGACTGATTATGGCTACACCTTC.

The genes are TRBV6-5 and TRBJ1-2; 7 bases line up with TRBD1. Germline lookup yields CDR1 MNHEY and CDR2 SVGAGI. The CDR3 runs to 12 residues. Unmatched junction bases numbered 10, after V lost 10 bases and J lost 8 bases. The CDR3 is CATTGATGGYTF. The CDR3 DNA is TGTGCCACTACAGGGGCTACAGGGGGCTACACCTTC.

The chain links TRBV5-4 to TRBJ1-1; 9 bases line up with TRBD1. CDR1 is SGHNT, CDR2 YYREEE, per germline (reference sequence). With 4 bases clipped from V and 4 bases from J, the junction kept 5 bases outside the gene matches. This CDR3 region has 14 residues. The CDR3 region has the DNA TGTGCCAGCAGCGTAGGACAGGGGATCACTGAAGCTTTCTTT. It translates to CASSVGQGITEAFF.

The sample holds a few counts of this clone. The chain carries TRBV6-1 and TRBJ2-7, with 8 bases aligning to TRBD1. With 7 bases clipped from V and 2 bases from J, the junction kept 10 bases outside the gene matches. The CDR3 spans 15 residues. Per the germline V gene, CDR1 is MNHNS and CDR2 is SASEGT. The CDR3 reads CASTIQTGVPYEQYF. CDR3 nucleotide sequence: TGTGCCAGCACTATTCAGACAGGGGTTCCCTACGAGCAGTACTTC.

The CDR3 region is CASSLRQGGGYTF. The CDR3 DNA sequence: TGTGCCAGTAGTCTTCGACAGGGAGGAGGCTACACCTTC. J is TRBJ1-2 and V is TRBV19, with 7 positions matching TRBD1. Germline V lookup: CDR1 LNHDA, CDR2 SQIVND (reference sequence). After removal of 5 bases from V and 8 bases from J, the junction contained 8 bases not matched to a gene. The CDR3 is 13 residues long. Variable domain in full (rest from reference TRBV19 and TRBJ1-2): DGGITQSPKYLFRKEGQNVTLSCEQNLNHDAMYWYRQDPGQGLRLIYYSQIVNDFQKGDIAEGYSVSREKKESFPLTVTSAQKNPTAFYLCASSLRQGGGYTFGSGTRLTVV.

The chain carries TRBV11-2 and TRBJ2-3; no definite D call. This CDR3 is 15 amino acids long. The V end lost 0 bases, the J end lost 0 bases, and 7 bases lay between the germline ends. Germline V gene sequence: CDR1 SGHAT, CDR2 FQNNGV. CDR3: CASSLDRASTDTQYF. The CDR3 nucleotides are TGTGCCAGCAGCTTAGATCGCGCTAGCACAGATACGCAGTATTTT.

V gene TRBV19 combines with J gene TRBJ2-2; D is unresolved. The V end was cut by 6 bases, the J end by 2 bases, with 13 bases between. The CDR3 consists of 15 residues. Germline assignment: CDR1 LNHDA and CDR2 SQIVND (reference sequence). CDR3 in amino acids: CASRPAWSNTGELFF. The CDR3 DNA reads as TGTGCCAGTAGGCCCGCATGGAGCAACACCGGGGAGCTGTTTTTT.

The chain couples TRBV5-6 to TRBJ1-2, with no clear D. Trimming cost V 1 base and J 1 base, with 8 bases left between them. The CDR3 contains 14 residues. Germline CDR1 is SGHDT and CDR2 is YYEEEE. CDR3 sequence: CASSLFGDNYGYTF. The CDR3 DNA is TGTGCCAGCAGCTTGTTTGGAGATAACTATGGCTACACCTTC. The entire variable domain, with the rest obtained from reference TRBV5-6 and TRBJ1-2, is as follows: DAGVTQSPTHLIKTRGQQVTLRCSPKSGHDTVSWYQQALGQGPQFIFQYYEEEERQRGNFPDRFSGHQFPNYSSELNVNALLLGDSALYLCASSLFGDNYGYTFGSGTRLTVV.

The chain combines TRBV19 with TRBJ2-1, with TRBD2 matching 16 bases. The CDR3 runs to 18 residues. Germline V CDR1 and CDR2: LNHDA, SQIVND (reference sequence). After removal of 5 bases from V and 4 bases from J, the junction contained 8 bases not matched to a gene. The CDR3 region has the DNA TGTGCCAGTAGTGCCACCGGGACTAGCGGGAGGGATTACAATGAGCAGTTCTTC. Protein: CASSATGTSGRDYNEQFF.

CDR3 nucleotides: TGTGCCAGTAGCACTCTAGCGGACAACACAGATACGCAGTATTTT. Amino acids: CASSTLADNTDTQYF. The chain joins TRBV19 to TRBJ2-3; 7 positions match TRBD2. The germline V gene encodes CDR1 LNHDA and CDR2 SQIVND (reference sequence). The CDR3 has 15 amino acids. With V trimmed by 6 bases and J by 2 bases, 8 bases remained unmatched.

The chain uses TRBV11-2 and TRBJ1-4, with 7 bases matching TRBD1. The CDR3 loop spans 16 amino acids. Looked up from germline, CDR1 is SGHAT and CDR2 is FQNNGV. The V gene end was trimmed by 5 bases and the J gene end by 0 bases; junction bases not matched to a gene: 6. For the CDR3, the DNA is TGTGCCAGCAGCCCGGGACAGCTCGCAACTAATGAAAAACTGTTTTTT. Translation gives CASSPGQLATNEKLFF. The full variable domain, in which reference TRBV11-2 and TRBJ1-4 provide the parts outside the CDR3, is EAGVAQSPRYKIIEKRQSVAFWCNPISGHATLYWYQQILGQGPKLLIQFQNNGVVDDSQLPKDRFSAERLKGVDSTLKIQPAKLEDSAVYLCASSPGQLATNEKLFFGSGTQLSVL.

In DNA, the CDR3 is TGTGCCAGCTCACCTCCTAACGCTTTCGGGACAGGGCTATTCTCTGGAAACACCATATATTTT. Its translation: CASSPPNAFGTGLFSGNTIYF. The V and J genes are TRBV18 and TRBJ1-3, with TRBD1 matching over 9 bases. CDR1 and CDR2 (germline): KGHSH, LQKENI. This CDR3 comprises 21 residues. The trim removed 3 bases at V and 0 bases at J, leaving 18 bases unmatched.

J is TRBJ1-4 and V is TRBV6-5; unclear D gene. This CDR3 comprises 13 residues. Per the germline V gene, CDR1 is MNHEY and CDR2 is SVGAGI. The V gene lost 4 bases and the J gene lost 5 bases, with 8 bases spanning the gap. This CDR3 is CASSFSFNEKLFF. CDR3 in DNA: TGTGCCAGCAGTTTTTCCTTCAATGAAAAACTGTTTTTT.

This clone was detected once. CDR3 protein: CASSLRTGNTEAFF. CDR3 in DNA: TGTGCCAGCTCACTGAGGACTGGGAACACTGAAGCTTTCTTT. The chain couples TRBV18 to TRBJ1-1; no definite D call. CDR3 size: 14 residues. Germline V gene sequence: CDR1 KGHSH, CDR2 LQKENI. V lost 4 bases and J 1 base, leaving 10 bases between the germline ends.

In DNA, the CDR3 is TGTGCCAGCAGTTTATGGGGGCGGCAGCCCCAGCATTTT. It is translated as CASSLWGRQPQHF. V usage is TRBV27 and J usage is TRBJ1-5; D perhaps matches TRBD1 (6 bases). V gave up 1 base and J gave up 7 bases, with 8 bases separating them. This CDR3 contains 13 residues. CDR1 and CDR2 (germline): MNHEY, SMNVEV (reference sequence).

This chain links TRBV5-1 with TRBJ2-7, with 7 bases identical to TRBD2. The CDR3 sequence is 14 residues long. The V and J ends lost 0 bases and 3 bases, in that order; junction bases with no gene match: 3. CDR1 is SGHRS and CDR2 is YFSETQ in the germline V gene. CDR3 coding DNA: TGCGCCAGCAGCTTGGATCTAGCGGTCTACGAGCAGTACTTC. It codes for CASSLDLAVYEQYF.

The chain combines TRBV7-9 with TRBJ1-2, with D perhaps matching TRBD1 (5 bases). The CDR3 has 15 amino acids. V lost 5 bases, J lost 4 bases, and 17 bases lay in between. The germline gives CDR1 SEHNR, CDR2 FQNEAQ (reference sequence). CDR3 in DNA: TGTGCCAGCAGCCCTTCCGGGGGAACGTCCTATGGCTACACCTTC. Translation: CASSPSGGTSYGYTF.